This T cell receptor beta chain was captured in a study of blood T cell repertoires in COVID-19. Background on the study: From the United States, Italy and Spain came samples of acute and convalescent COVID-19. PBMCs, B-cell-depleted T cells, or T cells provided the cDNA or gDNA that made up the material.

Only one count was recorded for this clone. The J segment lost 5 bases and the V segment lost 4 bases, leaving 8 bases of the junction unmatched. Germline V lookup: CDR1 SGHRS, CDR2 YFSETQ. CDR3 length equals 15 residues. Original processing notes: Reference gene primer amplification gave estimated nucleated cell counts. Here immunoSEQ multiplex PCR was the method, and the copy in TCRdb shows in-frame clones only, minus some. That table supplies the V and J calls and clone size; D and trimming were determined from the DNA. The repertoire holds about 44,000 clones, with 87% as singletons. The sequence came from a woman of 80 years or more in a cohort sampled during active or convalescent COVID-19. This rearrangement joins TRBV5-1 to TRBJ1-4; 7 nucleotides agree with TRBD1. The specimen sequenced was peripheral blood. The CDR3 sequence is CASSPGDSQNEKLFF. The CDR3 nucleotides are TGCGCCAGCAGCCCGGGGGACAGCCAGAATGAAAAACTGTTTTTT.